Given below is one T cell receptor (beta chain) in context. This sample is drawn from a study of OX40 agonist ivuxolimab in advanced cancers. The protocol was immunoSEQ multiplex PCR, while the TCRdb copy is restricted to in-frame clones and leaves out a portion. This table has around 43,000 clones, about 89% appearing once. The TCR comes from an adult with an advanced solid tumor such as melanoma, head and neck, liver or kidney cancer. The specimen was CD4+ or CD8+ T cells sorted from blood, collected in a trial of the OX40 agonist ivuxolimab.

In nucleotides, the CDR3 is TGTGCCAGCAGCGACAGGGCCCGGGAGGGCTACACCTTC. This translates into CASSDRAREGYTF. The chain links TRBV7-6 to TRBJ1-2, with 7 bases lining up with TRBD1. Losses at the gene ends were 5 bases for V and 8 bases for J; bases not matched to a gene: 8. From germline, CDR1 is SGHVS and CDR2 FNYEAQ. This CDR3 contains 13 residues.